This TCR beta chain was identified during a study of PD-1 blockade in classical Hodgkin lymphoma. This CDR3 is 12 amino acids long. Deletions cut 6 bases from V and 2 bases from J, with 8 bases between. The germline V gene has CDR1 MDHEN and CDR2 SYDVKM. Using immunoSEQ multiplex PCR, the repertoire was profiled, and TCRdb retains in-frame clones only, with some absent. The sample contains about 35,000 clones, roughly 90% of which appear only once. Time point of the sample: newly diagnosed, previously untreated cHL patient sample. Negative selection with magnetic separation was used to purify CD4+ T cells from thawed PBMCs.

Material for sequencing was CD4+ T cells from blood. The chain combines TRBV28 with TRBJ2-7; D not certain. This TCR was sampled from a human donor with classical Hodgkin lymphoma. The CDR3 DNA reads TGTGCCAGCAGCACCAGGCCCTACGAGCAGTACTTC. It specifies CASSTRPYEQYF.